This T cell receptor beta chain came from a study of Ad26.COV2.S vaccination and SARS-CoV-2 variants. Findings of the study overall: Substantial breadth was reported for post-vaccination spike-specific CD8+ and CD4+ T cells.

With regard to this clone: Its antigen remains unidentified.

The assay was immunoSEQ multiplex PCR, and TCRdb's table has in-frame clones only and misses some. The sample lists 120,000 to 150,000 clones; more than 80% were seen once. This CDR3 contains 11 residues. The germline V and J ends were trimmed by 7 bases and 7 bases, with 7 bases remaining between them. The germline CDR1 and CDR2 sequences are SNHLY and FYNNEI. This receptor was identified in a human donor who had recovered from COVID-19. The chain couples TRBV2 to TRBJ1-4; no clear D gene. The sample consisted of peripheral blood, taken after recovery from COVID-19. The CDR3 sequence: CASILREKLFF. In DNA form, the CDR3 reads TGTGCCAGCATACTCCGTGAAAAACTGTTTTTT.